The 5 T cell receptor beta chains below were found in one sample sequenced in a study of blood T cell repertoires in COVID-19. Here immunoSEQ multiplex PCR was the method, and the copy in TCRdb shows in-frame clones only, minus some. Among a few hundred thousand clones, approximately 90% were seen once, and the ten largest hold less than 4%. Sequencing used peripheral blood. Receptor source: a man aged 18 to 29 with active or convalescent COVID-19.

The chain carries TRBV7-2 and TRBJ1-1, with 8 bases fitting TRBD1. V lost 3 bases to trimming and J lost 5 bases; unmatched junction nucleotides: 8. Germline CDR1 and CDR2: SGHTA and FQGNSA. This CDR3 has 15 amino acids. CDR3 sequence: CASSFQGAWGTEAFF. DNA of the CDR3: TGTGCCAGCAGCTTCCAGGGGGCCTGGGGAACTGAAGCTTTCTTT.

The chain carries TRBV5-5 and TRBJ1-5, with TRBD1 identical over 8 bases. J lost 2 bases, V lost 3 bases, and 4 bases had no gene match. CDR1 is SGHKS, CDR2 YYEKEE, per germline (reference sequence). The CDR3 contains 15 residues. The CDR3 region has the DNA TGTGCCAGCAGCTCCGGACAGGGAGGCAATCAGCCCCAGCATTTT. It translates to CASSSGQGGNQPQHF.

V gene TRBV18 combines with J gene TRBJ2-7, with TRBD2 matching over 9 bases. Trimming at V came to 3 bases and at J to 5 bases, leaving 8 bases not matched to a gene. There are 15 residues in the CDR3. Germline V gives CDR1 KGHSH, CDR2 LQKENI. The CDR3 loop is CASSPRRGGNNEQYF. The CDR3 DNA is TGTGCCAGCTCACCGAGGCGGGGGGGCAACAACGAGCAGTACTTC.

This CDR3 reads CASSTWDSYTEAFF. CDR3 DNA sequence: TGTGCCAGTAGTACGTGGGACAGTTACACTGAAGCTTTCTTT. This chain connects TRBV19 to TRBJ1-1; TRBD1 matches at 7 bases. The CDR3 loop spans 14 amino acids. V shed 4 bases and J 3 bases; nucleotides not matched to a gene: 5. Germline V gene sequence: CDR1 LNHDA, CDR2 SQIVND (reference sequence).

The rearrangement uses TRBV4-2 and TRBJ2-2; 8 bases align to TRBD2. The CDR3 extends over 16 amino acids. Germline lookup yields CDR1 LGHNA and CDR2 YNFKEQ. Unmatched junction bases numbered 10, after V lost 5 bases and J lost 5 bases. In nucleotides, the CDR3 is TGTGCCAGCAGCTCCGGAGGTAGCGGGGTAACCGGGGAGCTGTTTTTT. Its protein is CASSSGGSGVTGELFF.